This TCR beta chain was obtained from a study of neurological immune-mediated disorders. Whole-study results and caveats: Across subjects, no CDR3 amino acid sequence appeared in expanded clones of more than one subject, a finding that suggested private repertoires in all groups.

This clonotype has a count of ten or more. Its antigen remains unknown. Trimming shortened V by 3 bases and J by 1 base, and 19 bases separated the two germline ends. Germline lookup yields CDR1 SGHRS and CDR2 YFSETQ. This CDR3 is built from 17 residues. TCRdb reprocessed the 5' RACE reads with MiXCR, giving one entry per CDR3 protein. The table records 25,000 to 30,000 distinct CDR3 sequences, more than 6.5% of them present only once. Volunteers at a blood bank in Maryland, USA, were the healthy controls. Unsorted libraries were generated from 2 million PBMCs. These cells had been stored in RNAlater at -80 C.

The sequenced sample was PBMCs. The rearrangement joins TRBV5-1 to TRBJ1-2; D may be TRBD1 (6 bases). The source is a woman aged 50 to 60 in good health. The CDR3 reads CASSSGASWTDNYGYTF. The CDR3 DNA follows: TGCGCCAGCAGCTCGGGGGCTTCCTGGACGGATAACTATGGCTACACCTTC.